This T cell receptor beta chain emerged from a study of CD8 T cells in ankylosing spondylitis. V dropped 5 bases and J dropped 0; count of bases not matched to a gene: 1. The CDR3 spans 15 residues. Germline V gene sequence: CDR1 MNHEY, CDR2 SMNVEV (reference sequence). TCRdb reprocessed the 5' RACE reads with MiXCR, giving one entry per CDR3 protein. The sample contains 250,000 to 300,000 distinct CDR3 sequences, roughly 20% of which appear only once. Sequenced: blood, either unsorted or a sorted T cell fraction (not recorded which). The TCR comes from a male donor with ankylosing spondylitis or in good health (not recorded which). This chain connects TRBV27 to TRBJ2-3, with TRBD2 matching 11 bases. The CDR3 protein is CASSRLAGSTDTQYF. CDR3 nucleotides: TGTGCCAGCAGTAGACTAGCGGGAAGCACAGATACGCAGTATTTT.